This entry describes one TCR beta chain. Antigen: not known. As the sequencing template, cDNA was produced by extracting RNA and reverse transcribing it. Assay: immunoSEQ multiplex PCR; the TCRdb copy retains only in-frame clones and omits some. The sample contains 60,000 to 85,000 clones, roughly 66% of which appear only once. V gave up 2 bases and J gave up 7 bases; unmatched junction bases: 13. CDR1 SGDLS and CDR2 YYNGEE come from the germline V gene. This CDR3 is 17 amino acids long. The data originate from a study of CD8+ T cells in alopecia areata. The wider study: Those treated were given oral tofacitinib at 5 to 10 mg twice daily. Findings of the study overall: Clonality exceeded that of normal scalp in lesional scalp, most notably in alopecia totalis/universalis. Scalp sample data also include resident alphabeta T cells from normal skin.

Treatment here: oral pan-JAK inhibitor, 5-10 mg twice daily. PBMCs provided sorted CD4+ and CD8+ T cells. The V call is TRBV9, the J call TRBJ1-2, with 11 bases matching TRBD1. The sequencing here drew on CD8+ T cells sorted from blood, taken at week 24, from a patient treated with tofacitinib. This TCR derives from a human donor with alopecia areata. This CDR3 reads CASSVEGWTGGSGGYTF. CDR3 nucleotides: TGTGCCAGCAGCGTGGAAGGATGGACAGGGGGCTCAGGTGGCTACACCTTC.